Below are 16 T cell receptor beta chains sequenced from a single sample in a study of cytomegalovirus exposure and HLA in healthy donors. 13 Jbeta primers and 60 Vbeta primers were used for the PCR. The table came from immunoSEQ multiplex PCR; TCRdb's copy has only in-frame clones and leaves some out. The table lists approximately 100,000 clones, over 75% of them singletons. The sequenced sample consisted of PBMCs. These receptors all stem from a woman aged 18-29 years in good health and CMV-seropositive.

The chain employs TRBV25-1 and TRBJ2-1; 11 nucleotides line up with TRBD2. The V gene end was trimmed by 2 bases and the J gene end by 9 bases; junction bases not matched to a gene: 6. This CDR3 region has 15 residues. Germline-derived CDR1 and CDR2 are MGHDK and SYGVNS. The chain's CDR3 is CASSEGTSGVGEQFF. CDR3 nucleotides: TGTGCCAGCAGTGAAGGGACTAGCGGCGTTGGTGAGCAGTTCTTC.

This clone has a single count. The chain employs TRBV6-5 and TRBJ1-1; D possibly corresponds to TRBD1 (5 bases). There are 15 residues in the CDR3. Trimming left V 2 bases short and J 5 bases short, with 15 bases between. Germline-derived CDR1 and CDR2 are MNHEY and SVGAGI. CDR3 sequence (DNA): TGTGCCAGCAGTTACCGAGAAGCCGGGGGGACTGAAGCTTTCTTT. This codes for CASSYREAGGTEAFF.

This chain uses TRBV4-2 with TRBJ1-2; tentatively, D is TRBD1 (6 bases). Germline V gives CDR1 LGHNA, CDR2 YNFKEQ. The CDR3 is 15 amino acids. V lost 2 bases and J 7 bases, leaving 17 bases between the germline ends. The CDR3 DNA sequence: TGTGCCAGCAGCCAAAACCGGGACATGGGCTTTGGCTACACCTTC. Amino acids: CASSQNRDMGFGYTF.

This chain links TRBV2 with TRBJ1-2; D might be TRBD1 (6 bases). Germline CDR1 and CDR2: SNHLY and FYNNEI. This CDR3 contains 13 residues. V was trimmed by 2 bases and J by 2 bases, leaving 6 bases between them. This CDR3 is CASSEQGNYGYTF. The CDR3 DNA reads TGTGCCAGCAGTGAACAGGGGAACTATGGCTACACCTTC.

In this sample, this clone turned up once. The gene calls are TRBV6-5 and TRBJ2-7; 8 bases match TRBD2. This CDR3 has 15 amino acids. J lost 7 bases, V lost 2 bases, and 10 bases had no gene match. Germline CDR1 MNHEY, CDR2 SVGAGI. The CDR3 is CASSYGLTGGKEQYF. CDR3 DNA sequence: TGTGCCAGCAGTTACGGGCTAACGGGAGGGAAGGAGCAGTACTTC.

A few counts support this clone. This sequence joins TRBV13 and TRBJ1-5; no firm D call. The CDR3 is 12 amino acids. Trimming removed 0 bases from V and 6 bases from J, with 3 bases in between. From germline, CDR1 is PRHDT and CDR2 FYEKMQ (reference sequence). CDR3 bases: TGTGCCAGCAGCTTAGGCAGTCAGCCCCAGCATTTT. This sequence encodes CASSLGSQPQHF.

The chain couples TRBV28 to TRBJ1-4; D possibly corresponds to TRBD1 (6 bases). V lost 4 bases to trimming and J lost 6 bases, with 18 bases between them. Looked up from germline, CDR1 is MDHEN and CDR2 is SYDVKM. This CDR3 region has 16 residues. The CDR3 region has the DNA TGTGCCAGCAGTTCCAACCGGGACACCAAACATGAAAAACTGTTTTTT. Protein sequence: CASSSNRDTKHEKLFF.

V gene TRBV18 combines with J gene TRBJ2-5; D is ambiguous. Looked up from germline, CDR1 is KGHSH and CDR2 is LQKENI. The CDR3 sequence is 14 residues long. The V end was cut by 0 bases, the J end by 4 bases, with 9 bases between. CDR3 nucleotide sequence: TGTGCCAGCTCACCACCGCAGGAACTAGAGACCCAGTACTTC. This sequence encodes CASSPPQELETQYF.

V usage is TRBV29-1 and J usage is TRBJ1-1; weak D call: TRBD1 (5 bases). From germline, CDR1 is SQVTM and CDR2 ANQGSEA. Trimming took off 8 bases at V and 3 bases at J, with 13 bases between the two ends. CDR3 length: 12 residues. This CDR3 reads CSSQGAHTEAFF. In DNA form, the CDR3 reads TGCAGCTCGCAGGGTGCGCACACTGAAGCTTTCTTT. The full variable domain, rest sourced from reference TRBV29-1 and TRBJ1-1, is SAVISQKPSRDICQRGTSLTIQCQVDSQVTMMFWYRQQPGQSLTLIATANQGSEATYESGFVIDKFPISRPNLTFSTLTVSNMSPEDSSIYLCSSQGAHTEAFFGQGTRLTVV.

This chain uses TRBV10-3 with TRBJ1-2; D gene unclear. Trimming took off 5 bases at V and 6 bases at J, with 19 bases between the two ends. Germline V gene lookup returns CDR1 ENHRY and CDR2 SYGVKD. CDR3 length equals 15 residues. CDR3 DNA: TGTGCCATCAGTAACTACCCGGGAGTGGGTGATGGCTACACCTTC. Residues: CAISNYPGVGDGYTF.

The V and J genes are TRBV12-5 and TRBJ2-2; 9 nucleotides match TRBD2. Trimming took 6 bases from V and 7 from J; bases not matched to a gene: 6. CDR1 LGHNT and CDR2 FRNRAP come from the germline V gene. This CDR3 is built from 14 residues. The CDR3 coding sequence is TGTGCTAGTGGACAGACTAGCGGTGGCGGGGAGCTGTTTTTT. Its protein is CASGQTSGGGELFF.

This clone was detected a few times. DNA for the CDR3: TGTGCCAGCAGCTTAGTTCGGGGTGAAGAGACCCAGTACTTC. Its protein product is CASSLVRGEETQYF. The chain is built from TRBV7-9 and TRBJ2-5, with D possibly matching TRBD2 (5 bases). This CDR3 is built from 14 residues. Germline V lookup: CDR1 SEHNR, CDR2 FQNEAQ (reference sequence). The V end was cut by 1 base, the J end by 3 bases, with 9 bases between.

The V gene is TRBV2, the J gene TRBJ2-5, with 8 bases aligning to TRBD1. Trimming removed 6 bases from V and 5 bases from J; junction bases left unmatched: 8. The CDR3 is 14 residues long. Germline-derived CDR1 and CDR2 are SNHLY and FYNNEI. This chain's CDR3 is CASSQGTGSETQYF. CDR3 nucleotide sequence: TGTGCCAGCAGCCAGGGGACAGGATCGGAGACCCAGTACTTC.

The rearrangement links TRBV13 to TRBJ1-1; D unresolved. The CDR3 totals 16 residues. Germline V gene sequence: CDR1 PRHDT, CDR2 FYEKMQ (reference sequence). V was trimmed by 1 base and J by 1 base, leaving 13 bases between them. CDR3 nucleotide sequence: TGTGCCAGCAGCTTAGTCTACCGGAGTGAGAACACTGAAGCTTTCTTT. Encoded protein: CASSLVYRSENTEAFF.

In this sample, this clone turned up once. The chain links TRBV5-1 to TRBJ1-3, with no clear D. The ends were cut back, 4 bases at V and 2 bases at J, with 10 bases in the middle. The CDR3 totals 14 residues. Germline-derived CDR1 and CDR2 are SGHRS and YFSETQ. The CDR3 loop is CASSEGGTGNTIYF. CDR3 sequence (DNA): TGCGCCAGCAGCGAGGGTGGGACTGGAAACACCATATATTTT.

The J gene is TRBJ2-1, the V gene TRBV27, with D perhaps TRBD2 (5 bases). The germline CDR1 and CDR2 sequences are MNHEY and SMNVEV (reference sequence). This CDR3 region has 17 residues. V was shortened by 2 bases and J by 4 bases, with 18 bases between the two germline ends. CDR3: CASSLMLAPLGYNEQFF. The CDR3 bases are TGTGCCAGCAGTTTAATGTTAGCGCCCCTCGGATACAATGAGCAGTTCTTC.